The clone carrying this T cell receptor (beta chain) was observed a few times. The target antigen is unknown. The CDR3 totals 12 residues. Trimming left V 6 bases short and J 2 bases short, with 8 bases between. CDR1 KGHSH and CDR2 LQKENI come from the germline V gene. The sample is drawn from a study of CD8 T cells in ankylosing spondylitis. The study's findings and limits: Typical of ankylosing spondylitis blood, it appeared, was a TCR beta motif of roughly eight highly homologous variants. Reportedly, disease-linked clones are significantly enriched in ankylosing spondylitis patients' matched synovial fluid. Past research had described some motif variants in reactive arthritis synovial fluid and blood.

Researchers built TCR beta libraries using quantitative 5'-RACE with molecular barcodes. From the 5' RACE reads, TCRdb called clonotypes with MiXCR, one entry per CDR3 protein. In the table there are over 700,000 distinct CDR3 sequences, 19% of which are singletons. The sequence derives from a male donor with ankylosing spondylitis. Sequencing input: blood, either unsorted or a sorted T cell fraction (not recorded which). V gene TRBV18 combines with J gene TRBJ2-7, with D hard to call. CDR3 bases: TGTGCCAGCTCCCCGAATCCCTACGAGCAGTACTTC. It codes for CASSPNPYEQYF.